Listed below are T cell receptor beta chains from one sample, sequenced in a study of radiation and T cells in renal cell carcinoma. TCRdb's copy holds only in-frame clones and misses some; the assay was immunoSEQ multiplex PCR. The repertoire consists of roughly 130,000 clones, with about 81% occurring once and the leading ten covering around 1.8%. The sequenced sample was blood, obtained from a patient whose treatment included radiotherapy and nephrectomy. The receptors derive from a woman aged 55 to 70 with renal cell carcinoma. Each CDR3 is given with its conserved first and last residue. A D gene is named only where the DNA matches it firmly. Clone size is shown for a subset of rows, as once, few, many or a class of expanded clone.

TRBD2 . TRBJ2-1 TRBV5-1 CASSSELAGAVNEQFF TGCGCCAGCAGCTCGGAACTAGCGGGGGCCGTCAATGAGCAGTTCTTC
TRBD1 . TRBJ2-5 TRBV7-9 CASSFLGTGGETQYF TGTGCCAGCAGCTTCCTAGGGACAGGGGGAGAGACCCAGTACTTC
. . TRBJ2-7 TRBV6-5 CASRGLNSYEQYF TGTGCCAGCAGAGGACTGAACTCCTACGAGCAGTACTTC
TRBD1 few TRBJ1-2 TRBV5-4 CASSSTGTGDNGYTF TGTGCCAGCAGCTCAACCGGGACAGGGGATAATGGCTACACCTTC
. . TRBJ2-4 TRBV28 CASRPRRAKNIQYF TGTGCCAGCAGGCCCCGTAGAGCCAAAAACATTCAGTACTTC
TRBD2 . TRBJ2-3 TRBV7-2 CASSSPTSGSTDTQYF TGTGCCAGCAGCTCCCCGACTAGCGGTAGCACAGATACGCAGTATTTT
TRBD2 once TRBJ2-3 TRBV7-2 CAAARGALGGQYF TGTGCCGCCGCGCGGGGGGCCTTAGGCGGGCAGTATTTT
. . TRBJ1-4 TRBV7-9 CASSFGVGNEKLFF TGTGCCAGCAGCTTCGGGGTAGGAAATGAAAAACTGTTTTTT
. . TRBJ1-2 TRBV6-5 CASKEGTFNYGYTF TGTGCCAGCAAAGAGGGCACTTTTAACTATGGCTACACCTTC
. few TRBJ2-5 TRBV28 CASSLQGLGETQYF TGTGCCAGCAGTTTACAGGGATTAGGAGAGACCCAGTACTTC
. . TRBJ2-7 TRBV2 CASSVIGGFEQYF TGTGCCAGCAGTGTAATAGGCGGTTTCGAGCAGTACTTC
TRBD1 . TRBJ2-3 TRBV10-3 CAISGTGGAGFSTDTQYF TGTGCCATCAGTGGCACAGGGGGCGCGGGGTTCAGCACAGATACGCAGTATTTT
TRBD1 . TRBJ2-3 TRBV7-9 CASSLGQGATDTQYF TGTGCCAGCAGCTTAGGTCAGGGGGCAACAGATACGCAGTATTTT
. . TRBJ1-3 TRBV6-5 CASSYLQGTGNTIYF TGTGCCAGCAGTTACCTACAGGGTACTGGAAACACCATATATTTT
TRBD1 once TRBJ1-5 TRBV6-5 CASSLDRGSNQPQHF TGTGCCAGCAGTCTAGACAGGGGGAGCAATCAGCCCCAGCATTTT
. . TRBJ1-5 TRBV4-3 CASSQEEGKNQPQHF TGCGCCAGCAGCCAAGAGGAAGGGAAAAATCAGCCCCAGCATTTT
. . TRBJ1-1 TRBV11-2 CASLRLWDPQTEAFF TGTGCCAGCTTGAGACTATGGGACCCGCAGACTGAAGCTTTCTTT
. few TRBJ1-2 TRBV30 CAWSVQGDGGYTF TGTGCCTGGAGTGTACAAGGGGATGGTGGCTACACCTTC
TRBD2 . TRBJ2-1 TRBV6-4 CASSELAGINEQFF TGTGCCAGCAGTGAACTAGCGGGAATTAATGAGCAGTTCTTC
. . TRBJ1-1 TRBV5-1 CASSLADAVNTEAFF TGCGCCAGCAGCTTGGCCGATGCGGTGAACACTGAAGCTTTCTTT
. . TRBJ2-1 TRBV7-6 CASSYRRSGYEQFF TGTGCCAGCAGCTACCGTCGGAGCGGGTATGAGCAGTTCTTC
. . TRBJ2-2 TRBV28 CASSSAGGPGNTGELFF TGTGCCAGCAGCTCCGCTGGGGGCCCAGGGAACACCGGGGAGCTGTTTTTT
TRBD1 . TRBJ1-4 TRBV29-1 CSGGTGFNEKLFF TGCAGCGGCGGGACAGGTTTTAATGAAAAACTGTTTTTT
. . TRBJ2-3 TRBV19 CASGAGISTDTQYF TGTGCCAGTGGTGCGGGAATAAGCACAGATACGCAGTATTTT
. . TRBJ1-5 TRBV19 CASSIQAVGANQPQHF TGTGCCAGTAGTATTCAGGCGGTAGGGGCCAATCAGCCCCAGCATTTT
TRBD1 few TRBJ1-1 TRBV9 CASSRQGAIAEAFF TGTGCCAGCAGCCGCCAGGGGGCGATAGCTGAAGCTTTCTTT
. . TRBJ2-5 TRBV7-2 CASSLPSGGGETQYF TGTGCCAGCAGCCTGCCGTCCGGAGGGGGGGAGACCCAGTACTTC
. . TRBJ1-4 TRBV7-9 CASTILGAGEKLFF TGTGCCAGCACCATCCTAGGGGCCGGGGAAAAACTGTTTTTT
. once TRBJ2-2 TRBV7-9 CAARRDLTGELFF TGTGCCGCACGTAGAGATCTCACCGGGGAGCTGTTTTTT
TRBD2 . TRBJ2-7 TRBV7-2 CAAGGNSYEQYF TGTGCCGCGGGGGGGAACTCCTACGAGCAGTACTTC
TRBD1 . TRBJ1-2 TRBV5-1 CASSSGTDYGYTF TGCGCCAGCAGCTCCGGGACAGATTATGGCTACACCTTC
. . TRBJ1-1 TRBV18 CASSPGPLNTEAFF TGTGCCAGCTCACCCGGACCCTTGAACACTGAAGCTTTCTTT
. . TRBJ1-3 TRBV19 CASSIRREPSSGNTIYF TGTGCCAGTAGTATACGGCGGGAACCGAGCTCTGGAAACACCATATATTTT
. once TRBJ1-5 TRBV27 CASSWGADQPQHF TGTGCCAGCAGTTGGGGGGCCGATCAGCCCCAGCATTTT
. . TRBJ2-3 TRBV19 CASSIGPSTDTQYF TGTGCCAGTAGTATAGGCCCTAGCACAGATACGCAGTATTTT
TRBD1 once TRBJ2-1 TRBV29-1 CSASGTAYNEQFF TGCAGCGCATCCGGGACAGCATACAATGAGCAGTTCTTC
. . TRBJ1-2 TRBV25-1 CASSDYFALGLGGYTF TGTGCCAGCAGTGACTATTTCGCTCTAGGTCTTGGAGGCTACACCTTC
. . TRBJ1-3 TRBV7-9 CASSLQGPKNTIYF TGTGCCAGCAGCTTACAGGGTCCCAAAAACACCATATATTTT
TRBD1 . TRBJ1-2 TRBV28 CASSLRQGNRYGYTF TGTGCCAGCAGCCTTCGACAGGGCAACCGCTATGGCTACACCTTC
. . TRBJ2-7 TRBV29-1 CSVEAGEDYEQYF TGCAGCGTTGAGGCAGGGGAGGACTACGAGCAGTACTTC
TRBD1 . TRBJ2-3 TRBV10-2 CASSHGTGGGDTQYF TGCGCCAGCAGCCATGGGACAGGGGGTGGCGATACGCAGTATTTT
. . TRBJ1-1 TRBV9 CASSVDRDTEAFF TGTGCCAGCAGCGTAGATCGGGACACTGAAGCTTTCTTT
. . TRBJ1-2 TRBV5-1 CASSSGAGGYTF TGCGCCAGCAGTTCAGGGGCTGGGGGCTACACCTTC
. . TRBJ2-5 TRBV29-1 CSVWVGVVRETQYF TGCAGCGTTTGGGTGGGAGTGGTTCGGGAGACCCAGTACTTC
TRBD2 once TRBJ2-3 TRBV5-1 CASSLAAGGTSTDTQYF TGCGCCAGCAGCCTGGCGGCGGGGGGAACTAGCACAGATACGCAGTATTTT
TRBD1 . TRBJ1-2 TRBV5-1 CASSTSGTGTGYTF TGCGCCAGCAGCACCTCCGGGACAGGGACCGGCTACACCTTC
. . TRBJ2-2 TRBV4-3 CASSQDGSGRELFF TGCGCCAGCAGCCAAGACGGCAGCGGTCGGGAGCTGTTTTTT